This T cell receptor (beta chain) comes out of a study of T-cell reconstitution after alpha-beta-depleted transplantation in children. Unique molecular identifiers were incorporated during preparation of the TCRbeta library. Each CDR3 protein is one row after TCRdb ran MiXCR on the PCR reads. The table lists some 220,000 distinct CDR3 sequences, 8.5% to 10% of them singletons. This clonotype was sampled from a human donor who donated a stem cell graft to a child with acute lymphoblastic leukemia. The sequenced sample was PBMCs from the stem cell graft donor, obtained from the stem cell graft.

CDR3 loop: CASSEHREKNEQFF. CDR3 in DNA: TGCGCCAGCAGTGAGCACAGGGAAAAAAATGAGCAGTTCTTC. V and J are TRBV10-1 and TRBJ2-1; possible D gene TRBD1, 6 bases. The V gene's germline CDR1 is WNHNN and CDR2 SYGVQD (reference sequence). Trimming took off 2 bases at V and 7 bases at J, with 12 bases between the two ends. This CDR3 comprises 14 residues.